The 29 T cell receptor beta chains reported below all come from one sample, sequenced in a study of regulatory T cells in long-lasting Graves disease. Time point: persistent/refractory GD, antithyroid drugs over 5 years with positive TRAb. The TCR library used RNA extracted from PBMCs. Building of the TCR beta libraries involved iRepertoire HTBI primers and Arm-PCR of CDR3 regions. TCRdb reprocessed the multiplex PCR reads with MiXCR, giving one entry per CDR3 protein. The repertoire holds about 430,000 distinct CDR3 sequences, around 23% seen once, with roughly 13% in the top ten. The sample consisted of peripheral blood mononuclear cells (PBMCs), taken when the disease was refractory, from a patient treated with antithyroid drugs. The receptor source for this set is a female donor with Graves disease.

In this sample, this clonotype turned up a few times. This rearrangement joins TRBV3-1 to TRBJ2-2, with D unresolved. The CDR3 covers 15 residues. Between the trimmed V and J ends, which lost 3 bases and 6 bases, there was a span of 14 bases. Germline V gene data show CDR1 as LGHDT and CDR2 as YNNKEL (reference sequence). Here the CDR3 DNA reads TGTGCCAGCAGCCAGGCTCTCGATCGGCCCGGGGAGCTGTTTTTT. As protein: CASSQALDRPGELFF.

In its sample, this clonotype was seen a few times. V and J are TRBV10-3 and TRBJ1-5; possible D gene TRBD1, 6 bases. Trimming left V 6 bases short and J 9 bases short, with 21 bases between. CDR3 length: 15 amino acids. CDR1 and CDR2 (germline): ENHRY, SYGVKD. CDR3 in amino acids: CAISEGGSLVRPQHF. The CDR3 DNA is TGTGCCATCAGCGAGGGGGGTAGTTTAGTCCGGCCCCAGCATTTT.

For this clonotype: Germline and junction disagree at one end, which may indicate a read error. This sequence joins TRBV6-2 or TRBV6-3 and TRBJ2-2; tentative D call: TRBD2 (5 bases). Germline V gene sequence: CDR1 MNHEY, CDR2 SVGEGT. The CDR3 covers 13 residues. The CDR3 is CASSDTSTGELSF. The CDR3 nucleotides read TGTGCCAGCAGTGATACTAGTACCGGAGAGCTGTCTTTT.

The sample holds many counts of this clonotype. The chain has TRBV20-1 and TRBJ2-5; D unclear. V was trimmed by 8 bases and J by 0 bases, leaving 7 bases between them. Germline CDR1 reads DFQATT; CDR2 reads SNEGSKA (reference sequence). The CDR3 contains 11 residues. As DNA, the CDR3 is TGCAGTCGCGGTTACCAAGAGACCCAGTACTTC. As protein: CSRGYQETQYF.

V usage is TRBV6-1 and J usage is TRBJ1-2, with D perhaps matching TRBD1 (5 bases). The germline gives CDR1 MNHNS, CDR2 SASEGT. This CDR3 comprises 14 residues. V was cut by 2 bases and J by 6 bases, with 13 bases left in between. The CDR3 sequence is CASSEILQEDGYTF. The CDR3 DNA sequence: TGTGCCAGCAGTGAAATTTTACAGGAGGATGGCTACACCTTC.

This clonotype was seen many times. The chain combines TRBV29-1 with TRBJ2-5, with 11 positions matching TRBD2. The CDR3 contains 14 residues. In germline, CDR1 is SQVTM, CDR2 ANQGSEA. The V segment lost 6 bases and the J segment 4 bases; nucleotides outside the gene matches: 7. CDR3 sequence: CSVELAGVGETQYF. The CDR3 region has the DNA TGCAGCGTGGAACTAGCGGGAGTGGGAGAGACCCAGTACTTC.

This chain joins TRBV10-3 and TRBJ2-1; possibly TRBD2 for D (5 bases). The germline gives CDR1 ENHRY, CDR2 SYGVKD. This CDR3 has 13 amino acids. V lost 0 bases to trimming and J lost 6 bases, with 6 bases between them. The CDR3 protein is CAISESAGNEQFF. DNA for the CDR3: TGTGCCATCAGTGAGTCCGCGGGCAATGAGCAGTTCTTC.

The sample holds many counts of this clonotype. This chain's CDR3 is CASRFSGSFDEQYF. The CDR3, as DNA: TGTGCCAGCAGGTTTAGCGGGAGTTTCGACGAGCAGTACTTC. The V and J genes are TRBV2 and TRBJ2-7; 9 bases map to TRBD2. The CDR3 length is 14 residues. V shed 6 bases and J 5 bases; nucleotides not matched to a gene: 8. Germline V lookup: CDR1 SNHLY, CDR2 FYNNEI. Filled out from reference TRBV2 and TRBJ2-7, the complete variable domain reads EPEVTQTPSHQVTQMGQEVILRCVPISNHLYFYWYRQILGQKVEFLVSFYNNEISEKSEIFDDQFSVERPDGSNFTLKIRSTKLEDSAMYFCASRFSGSFDEQYFGPGTRLTVT.

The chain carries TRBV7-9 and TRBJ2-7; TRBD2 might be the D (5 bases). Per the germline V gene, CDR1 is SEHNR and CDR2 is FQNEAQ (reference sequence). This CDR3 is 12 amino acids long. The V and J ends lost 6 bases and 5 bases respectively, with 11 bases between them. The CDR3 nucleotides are TGTGCCAGCAGGGAGGTTGGGGACGAGCAGTACTTC. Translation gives CASREVGDEQYF.

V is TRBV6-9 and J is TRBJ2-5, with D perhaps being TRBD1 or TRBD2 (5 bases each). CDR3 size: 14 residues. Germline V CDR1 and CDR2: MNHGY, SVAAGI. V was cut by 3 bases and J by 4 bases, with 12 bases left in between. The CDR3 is CASSYSSGRETQYF. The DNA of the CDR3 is TGTGCCAGCAGTTACTCTTCGGGGCGAGAGACCCAGTACTTC.

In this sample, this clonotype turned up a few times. This chain's CDR3 is CSVKHFGTSETYEQYF. As DNA, the CDR3 is TGCAGCGTTAAACATTTTGGGACTAGCGAAACCTACGAGCAGTACTTC. The chain couples TRBV29-1 to TRBJ2-7; 10 nucleotides agree with TRBD2. CDR1 is SQVTM and CDR2 is ANQGSEA in the germline V gene. V lost 5 bases and J lost 2; bases outside the gene matches: 12. There are 16 residues in the CDR3.

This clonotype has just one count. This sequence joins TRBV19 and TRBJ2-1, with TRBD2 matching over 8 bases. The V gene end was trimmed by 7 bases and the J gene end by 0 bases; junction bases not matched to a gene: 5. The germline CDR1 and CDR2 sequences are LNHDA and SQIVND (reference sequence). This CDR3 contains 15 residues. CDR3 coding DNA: TGTGCCAGTACCCGGGGGGGGAGCTCCTACAATGAGCAGTTCTTC. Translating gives CASTRGGSSYNEQFF.

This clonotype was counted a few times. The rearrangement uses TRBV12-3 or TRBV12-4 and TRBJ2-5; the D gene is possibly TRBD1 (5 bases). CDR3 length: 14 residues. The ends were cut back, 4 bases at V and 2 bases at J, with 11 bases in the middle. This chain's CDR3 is CASSSGHTQETQYF. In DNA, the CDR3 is TGTGCCAGCAGTTCTGGACACACACAAGAGACCCAGTACTTC.

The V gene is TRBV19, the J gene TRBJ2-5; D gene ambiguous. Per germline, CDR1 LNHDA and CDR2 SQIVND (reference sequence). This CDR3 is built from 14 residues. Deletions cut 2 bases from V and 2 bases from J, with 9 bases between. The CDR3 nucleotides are TGTGCCAGTAGTATAAATCGGCAGCAAGAGACCCAGTACTTC. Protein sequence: CASSINRQQETQYF.

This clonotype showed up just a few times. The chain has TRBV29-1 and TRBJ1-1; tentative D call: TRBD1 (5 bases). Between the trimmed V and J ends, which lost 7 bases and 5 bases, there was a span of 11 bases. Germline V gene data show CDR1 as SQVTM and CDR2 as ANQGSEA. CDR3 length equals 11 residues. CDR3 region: CSAWGGTEAFF. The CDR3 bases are TGCAGCGCCTGGGGGGGAACTGAAGCTTTCTTT.

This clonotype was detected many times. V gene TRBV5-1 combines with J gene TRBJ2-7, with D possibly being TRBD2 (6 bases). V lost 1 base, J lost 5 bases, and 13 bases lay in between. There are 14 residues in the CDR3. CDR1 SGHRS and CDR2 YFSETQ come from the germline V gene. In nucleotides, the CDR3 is TGCGCCAGCAGCTTGACGCGGGAACCCCACGAGCAGTACTTC. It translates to CASSLTREPHEQYF.

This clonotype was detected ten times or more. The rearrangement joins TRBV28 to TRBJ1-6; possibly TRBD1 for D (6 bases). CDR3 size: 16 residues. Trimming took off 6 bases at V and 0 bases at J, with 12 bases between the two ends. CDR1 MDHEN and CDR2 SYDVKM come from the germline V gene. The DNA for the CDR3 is TGTGCCAGCAGGTCACAGGGATTCTCCTATAATTCACCCCTCCACTTT. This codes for CASRSQGFSYNSPLHF.

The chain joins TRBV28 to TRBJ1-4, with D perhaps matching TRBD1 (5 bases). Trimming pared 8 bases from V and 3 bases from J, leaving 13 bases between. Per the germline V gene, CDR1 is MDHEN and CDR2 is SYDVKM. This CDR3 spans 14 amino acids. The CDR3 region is CASSSGGANEKLFF. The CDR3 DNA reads TGTGCCAGCTCCTCCGGAGGGGCTAATGAAAAACTGTTTTTT.

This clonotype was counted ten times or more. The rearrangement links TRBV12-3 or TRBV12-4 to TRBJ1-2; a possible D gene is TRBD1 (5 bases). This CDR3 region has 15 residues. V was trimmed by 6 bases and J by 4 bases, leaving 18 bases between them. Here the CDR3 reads CASSPGETTGYGYTF. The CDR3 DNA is TGTGCCAGCAGCCCGGGGGAGACCACGGGCTATGGCTACACCTTC.

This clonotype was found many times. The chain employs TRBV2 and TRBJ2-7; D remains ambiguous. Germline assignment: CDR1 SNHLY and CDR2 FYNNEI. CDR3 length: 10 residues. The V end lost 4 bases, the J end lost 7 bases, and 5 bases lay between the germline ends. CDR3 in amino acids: CASSGVEQYF. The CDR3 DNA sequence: TGTGCCAGCAGTGGGGTGGAGCAGTACTTC.

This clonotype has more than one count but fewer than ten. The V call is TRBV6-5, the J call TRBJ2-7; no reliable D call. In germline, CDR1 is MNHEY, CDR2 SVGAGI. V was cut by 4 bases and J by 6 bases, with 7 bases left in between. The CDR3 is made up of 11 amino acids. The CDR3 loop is CASSSQIEQYF. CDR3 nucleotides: TGTGCCAGCAGTTCACAGATCGAGCAGTACTTC.

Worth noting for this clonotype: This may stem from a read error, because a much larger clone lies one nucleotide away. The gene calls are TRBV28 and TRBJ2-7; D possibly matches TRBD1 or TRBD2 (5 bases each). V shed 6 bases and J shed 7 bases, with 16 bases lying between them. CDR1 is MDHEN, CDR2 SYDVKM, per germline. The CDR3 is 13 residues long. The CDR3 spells CASSPQGPGEQYF. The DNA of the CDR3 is TGTGCCAGCAGCCCGCAGGGCCCGGGGGAGCAGTACTTC.

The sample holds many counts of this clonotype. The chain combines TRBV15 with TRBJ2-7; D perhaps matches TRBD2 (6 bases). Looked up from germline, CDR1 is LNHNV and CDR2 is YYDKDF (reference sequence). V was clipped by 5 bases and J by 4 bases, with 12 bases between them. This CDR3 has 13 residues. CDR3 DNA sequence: TGTGCCACCAGCCCGGGGAGGCCATACGAGCAGTACTTC. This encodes CATSPGRPYEQYF.

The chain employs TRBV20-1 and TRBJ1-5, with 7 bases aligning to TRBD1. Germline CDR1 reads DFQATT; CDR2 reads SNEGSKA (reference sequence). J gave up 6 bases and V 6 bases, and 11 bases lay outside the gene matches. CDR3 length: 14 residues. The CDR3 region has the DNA TGCAGTGCCACCGACAGGGCAGGAGTTCAGCCCCAGCATTTT. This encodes CSATDRAGVQPQHF.

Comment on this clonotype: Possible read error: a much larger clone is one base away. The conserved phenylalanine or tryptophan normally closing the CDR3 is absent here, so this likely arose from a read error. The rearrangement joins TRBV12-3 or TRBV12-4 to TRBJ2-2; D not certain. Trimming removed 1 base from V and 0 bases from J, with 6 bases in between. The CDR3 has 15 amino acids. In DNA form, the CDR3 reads TGTGCCAGCAGTTTAGGAGAGACGAACACCGGGGAGCTGTTTTCT. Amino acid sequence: CASSLGETNTGELFS.

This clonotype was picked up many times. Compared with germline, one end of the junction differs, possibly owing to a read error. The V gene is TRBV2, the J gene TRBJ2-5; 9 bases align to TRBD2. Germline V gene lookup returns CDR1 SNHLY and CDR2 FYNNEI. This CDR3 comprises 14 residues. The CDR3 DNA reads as TGTGCCAACAGTGAGGATAGCGGGAGTGAGACCCAGTACTTC. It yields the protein CANSEDSGSETQYF.

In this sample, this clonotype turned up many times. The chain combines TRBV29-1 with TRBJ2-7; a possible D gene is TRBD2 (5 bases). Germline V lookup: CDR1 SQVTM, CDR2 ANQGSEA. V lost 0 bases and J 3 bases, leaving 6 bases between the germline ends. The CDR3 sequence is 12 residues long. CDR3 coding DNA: TGCAGCGTTGAAGAGAGGGACTACGAGCAGTACTTC. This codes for CSVEERDYEQYF.

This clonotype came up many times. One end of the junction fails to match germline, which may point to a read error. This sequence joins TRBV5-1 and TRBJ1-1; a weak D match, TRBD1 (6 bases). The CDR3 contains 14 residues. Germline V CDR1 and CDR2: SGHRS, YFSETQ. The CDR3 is CASSFRTANTEAFF. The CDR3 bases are TGTGCCAGCAGCTTTCGGACAGCGAACACTGAAGCTTTCTTT.

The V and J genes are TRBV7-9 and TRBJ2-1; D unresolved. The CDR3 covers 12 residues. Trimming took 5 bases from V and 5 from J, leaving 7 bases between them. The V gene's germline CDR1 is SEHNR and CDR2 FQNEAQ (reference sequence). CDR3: CASSRVDNEQFF. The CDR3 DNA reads TGTGCCAGCAGCCGAGTGGACAATGAGCAGTTCTTC. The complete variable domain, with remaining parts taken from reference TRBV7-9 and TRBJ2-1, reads DTGVSQNPRHKITKRGQNVTFRCDPISEHNRLYWYRQTLGQGPEFLTYFQNEAQLEKSRLLSDRFSAERPKGSFSTLEIQRTEQGDSAMYLCASSRVDNEQFFGPGTRLTVL.